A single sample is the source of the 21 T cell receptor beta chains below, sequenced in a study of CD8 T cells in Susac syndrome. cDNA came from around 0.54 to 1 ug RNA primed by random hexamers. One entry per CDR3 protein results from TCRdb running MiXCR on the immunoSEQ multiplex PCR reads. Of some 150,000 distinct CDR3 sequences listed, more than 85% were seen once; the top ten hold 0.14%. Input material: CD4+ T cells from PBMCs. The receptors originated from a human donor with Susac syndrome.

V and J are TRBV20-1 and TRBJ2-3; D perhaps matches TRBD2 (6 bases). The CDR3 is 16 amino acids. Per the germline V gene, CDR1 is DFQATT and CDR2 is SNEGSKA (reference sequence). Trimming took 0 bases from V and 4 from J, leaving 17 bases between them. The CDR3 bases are TGCAGTGCTAGAGAGGAGGGTGGATTAGCTGCAGATACGCAGTATTTT. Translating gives CSAREEGGLAADTQYF.

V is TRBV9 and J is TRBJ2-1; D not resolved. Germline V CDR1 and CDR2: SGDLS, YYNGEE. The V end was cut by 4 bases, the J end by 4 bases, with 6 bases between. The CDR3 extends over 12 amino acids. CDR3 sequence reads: CASSKGYNEQFF. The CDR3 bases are TGTGCCAGCAGCAAGGGTTACAATGAGCAGTTCTTC.

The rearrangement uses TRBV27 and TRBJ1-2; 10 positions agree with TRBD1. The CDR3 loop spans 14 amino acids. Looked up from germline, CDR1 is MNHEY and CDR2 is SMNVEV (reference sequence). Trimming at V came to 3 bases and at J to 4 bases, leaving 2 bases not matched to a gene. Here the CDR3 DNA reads TGTGCCAGCAGTTTTGGGACAGGGGTCTATGGCTACACCTTC. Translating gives CASSFGTGVYGYTF.

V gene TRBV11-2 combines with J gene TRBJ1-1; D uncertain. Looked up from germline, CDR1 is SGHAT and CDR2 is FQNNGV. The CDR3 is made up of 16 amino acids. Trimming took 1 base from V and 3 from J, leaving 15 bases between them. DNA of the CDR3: TGTGCCAGCAGCTTAGGAGGCCGCGGACGGGACACTGAAGCTTTCTTT. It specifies CASSLGGRGRDTEAFF.

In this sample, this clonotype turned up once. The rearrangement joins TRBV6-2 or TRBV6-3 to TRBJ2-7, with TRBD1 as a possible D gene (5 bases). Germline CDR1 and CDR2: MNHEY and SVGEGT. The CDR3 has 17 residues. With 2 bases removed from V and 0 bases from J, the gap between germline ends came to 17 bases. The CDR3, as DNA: TGTGCCAGCAGTTACGATTTCGAGGAGACAGTCTCCTACGAGCAGTACTTC. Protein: CASSYDFEETVSYEQYF.

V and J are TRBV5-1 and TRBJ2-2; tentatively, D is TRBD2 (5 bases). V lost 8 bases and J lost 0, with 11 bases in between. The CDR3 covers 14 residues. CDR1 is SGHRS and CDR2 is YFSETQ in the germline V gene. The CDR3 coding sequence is TGCGCCAGTACCGGGGAAGCGAACACCGGGGAGCTGTTTTTT. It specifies CASTGEANTGELFF.

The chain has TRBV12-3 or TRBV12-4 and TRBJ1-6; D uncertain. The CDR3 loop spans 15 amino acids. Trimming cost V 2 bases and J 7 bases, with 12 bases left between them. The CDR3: CASSLLARRNSPLHF. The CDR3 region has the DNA TGTGCCAGCAGTTTATTAGCAAGGCGGAATTCACCCCTCCACTTT.

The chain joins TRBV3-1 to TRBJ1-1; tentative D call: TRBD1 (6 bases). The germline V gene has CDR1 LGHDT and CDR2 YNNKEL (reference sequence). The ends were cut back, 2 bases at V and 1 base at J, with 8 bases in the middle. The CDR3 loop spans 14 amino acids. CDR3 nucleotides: TGTGCCAGCAGCCAACGGGACACGAACACTGAAGCTTTCTTT. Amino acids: CASSQRDTNTEAFF.

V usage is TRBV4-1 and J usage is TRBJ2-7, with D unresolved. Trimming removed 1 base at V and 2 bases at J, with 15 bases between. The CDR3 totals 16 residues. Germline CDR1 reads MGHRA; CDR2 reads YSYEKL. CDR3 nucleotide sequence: TGCGCCAGCAGCCAAGCTGGCCGTGACGGCGCCTACGAGCAGTACTTC. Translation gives CASSQAGRDGAYEQYF.

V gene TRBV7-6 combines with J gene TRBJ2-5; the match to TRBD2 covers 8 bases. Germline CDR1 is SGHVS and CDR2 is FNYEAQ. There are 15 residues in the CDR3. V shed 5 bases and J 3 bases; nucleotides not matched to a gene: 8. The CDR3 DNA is TGTGCCAGCAGCCTCACCGGGACTAGTAAAGAGACCCAGTACTTC. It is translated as CASSLTGTSKETQYF.

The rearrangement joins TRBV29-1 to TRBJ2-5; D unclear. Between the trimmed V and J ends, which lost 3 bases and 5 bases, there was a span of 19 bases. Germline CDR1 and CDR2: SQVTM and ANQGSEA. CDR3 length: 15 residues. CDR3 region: CSVDHGGRLLETQYF. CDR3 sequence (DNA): TGCAGCGTTGACCACGGCGGCAGACTTCTGGAGACCCAGTACTTC.

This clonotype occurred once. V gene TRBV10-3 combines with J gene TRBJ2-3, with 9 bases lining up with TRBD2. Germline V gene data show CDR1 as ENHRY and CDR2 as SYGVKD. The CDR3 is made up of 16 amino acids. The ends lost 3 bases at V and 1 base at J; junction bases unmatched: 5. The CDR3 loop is CAISDVIAGGTDTQYF. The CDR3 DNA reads TGTGCCATCAGTGACGTTATAGCGGGGGGCACAGATACGCAGTATTTT.

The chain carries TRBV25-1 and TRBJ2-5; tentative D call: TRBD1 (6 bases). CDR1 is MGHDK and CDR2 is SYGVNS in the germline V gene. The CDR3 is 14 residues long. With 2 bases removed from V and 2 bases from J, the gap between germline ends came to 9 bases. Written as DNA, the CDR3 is TGTGCCAGCAGTGAACAGGGGTTTCAAGAGACCCAGTACTTC. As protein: CASSEQGFQETQYF.

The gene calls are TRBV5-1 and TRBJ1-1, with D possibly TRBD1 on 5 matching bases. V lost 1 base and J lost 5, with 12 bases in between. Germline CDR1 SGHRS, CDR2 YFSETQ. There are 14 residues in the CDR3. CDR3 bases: TGCGCCAGCAGCTTGCAGGGCCCCGAGACTGAAGCTTTCTTT. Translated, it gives CASSLQGPETEAFF.

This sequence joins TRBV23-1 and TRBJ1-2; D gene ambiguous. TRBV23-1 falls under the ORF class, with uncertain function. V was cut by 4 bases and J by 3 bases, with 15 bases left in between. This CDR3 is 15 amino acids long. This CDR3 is CASSRKQGIDYGYTF. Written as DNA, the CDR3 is TGCGCCAGCAGTCGCAAACAAGGAATTGACTATGGCTACACCTTC.

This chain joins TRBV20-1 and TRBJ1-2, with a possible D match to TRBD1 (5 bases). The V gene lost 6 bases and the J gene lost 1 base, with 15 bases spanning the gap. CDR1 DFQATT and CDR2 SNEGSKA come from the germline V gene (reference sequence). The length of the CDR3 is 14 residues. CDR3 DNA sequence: TGCAGTGCCAGGAGACGGGGCAGTAACTATGGCTACACCTTC. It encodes CSARRRGSNYGYTF.

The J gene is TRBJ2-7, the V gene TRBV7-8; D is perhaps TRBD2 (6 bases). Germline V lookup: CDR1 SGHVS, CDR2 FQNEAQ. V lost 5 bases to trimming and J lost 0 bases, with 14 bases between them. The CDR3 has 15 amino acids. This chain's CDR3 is CASSRTIGSSYEQYF. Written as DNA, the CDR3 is TGTGCCAGCAGCCGGACAATCGGGAGCTCCTACGAGCAGTACTTC.

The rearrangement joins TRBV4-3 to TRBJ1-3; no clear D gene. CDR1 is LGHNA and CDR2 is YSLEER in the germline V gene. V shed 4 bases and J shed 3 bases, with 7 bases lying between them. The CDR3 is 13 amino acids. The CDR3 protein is CASSLWSGNTIYF. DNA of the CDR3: TGCGCCAGCAGCCTCTGGAGTGGAAACACCATATATTTT.

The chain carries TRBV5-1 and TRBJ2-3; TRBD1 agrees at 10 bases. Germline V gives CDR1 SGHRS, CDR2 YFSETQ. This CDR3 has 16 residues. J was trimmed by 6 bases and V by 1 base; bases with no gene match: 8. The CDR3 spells CASSLTTGQGLDTQYF. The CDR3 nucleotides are TGCGCCAGCAGCTTGACGACGGGACAGGGGCTGGATACGCAGTATTTT.

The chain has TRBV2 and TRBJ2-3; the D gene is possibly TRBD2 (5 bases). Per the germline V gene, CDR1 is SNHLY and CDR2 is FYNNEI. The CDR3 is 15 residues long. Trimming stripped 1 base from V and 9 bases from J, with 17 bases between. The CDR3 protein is CASSEGRSGTNTQYF. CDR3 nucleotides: TGTGCCAGCAGTGAAGGGAGGAGCGGTACAAACACGCAGTATTTT.

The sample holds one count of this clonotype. CDR3 coding DNA: TGTGCCAGTCCCATCGGGGACCTAACAGGGCTCTATAGCAATCAGCCCCAGCATTTT. Its translation: CASPIGDLTGLYSNQPQHF. The chain is built from TRBV19 and TRBJ1-5; possibly TRBD1 for D (6 bases). Germline V gives CDR1 LNHDA, CDR2 SQIVND (reference sequence). The ends were cut back, 8 bases at V and 0 bases at J, with 26 bases in the middle. The CDR3 runs to 19 residues.